Sequencing of this T cell receptor beta chain was carried out in a study of PD-1 blockade in mismatch repair-deficient tumors. Clones were read by immunoSEQ multiplex PCR, and TCRdb kept only the in-frame ones, dropping some. The sample has approximately 25,000 clones, 83% seen once. Germline lookup yields CDR1 SGHKS and CDR2 YYEKEE (reference sequence). This CDR3 region has 14 residues. The V and J ends lost 4 bases and 3 bases respectively, with 13 bases between them. Source: peripheral blood, taken 12 weeks after starting pembrolizumab. The chain combines TRBV5-5 with TRBJ2-5, with a weak D call TRBD1 (6 bases). The origin of this receptor is an adult with mismatch repair-deficient cancer. The CDR3 here is CASSPGHPKETQYF. CDR3 bases: TGTGCCAGCAGCCCGGGACACCCAAAAGAGACCCAGTACTTC.